This paragraph covers one TCR beta chain sequence. The specificity of this receptor is unknown. No much larger clonotype is one base removed from it; base qualities were not supplied. The sample originates from a study of blood T cell repertoires in COVID-19 (dated by TCRdb to 2018 to 2021). About the investigation overall: Samples covering the acute and convalescent phases of COVID-19 were provided by collaborators in the United States, Italy and Spain. The prospective study material was composed of cDNA or gDNA derived from T cells, B-cell-depleted T cells, or PBMCs. The dataset comprised deeply sampled blood TCRbeta repertoires from subjects exposed to, actively infected with, or recovered from COVID-19. The repertoires were released in a freely available public database meant as a resource for research on the immune response to SARS-CoV-2. Samples came from the ongoing ImmuneRACE study (first 160 participants) plus 1,254 subjects from 6 global collaborators. Nearly every sample came with metadata listing a de-identified subject ID, COVID-19 status, age in years and sex. Where available, HLA class I and class II types were taken from metadata supplied by the sample provider and were not determined by assay-based typing.

TCRbeta CDR3 regions were amplified from genomic DNA using the immunoSEQ Assay, a bias-controlled multiplex PCR. As for the authors' bioinformatics: The number of nucleated cells in each sample was estimated from the amplification of reference gene primers within the assay. To quantify the absolute abundance of each unique TCRbeta CDR3 rearrangement, sequence reads were collapsed and filtered. For each sample, productive Simpson clonality was calculated as the square root of Simpson's diversity index across productive rearrangements. Sourced from immuneACCESS, this table was stored by TCRdb with only in-frame sequences that have V and J called. A share of the clones is absent; for the studies checked, an unresolved V gene accounts for under half, and the remainder has no known explanation. The D gene and trimming were derived from the DNA, and the V and J assignments and clone size from that table. Within this sample are approximately 230,000 clones, with about 87% of them counted one time only. Roughly 6.8% of the sample is taken by the ten largest.

What the authors observed across the whole study: Clinical and demographic metadata were provided uncurated, with the amount varying by source and participant.

According to the germline V gene, CDR1 reads SGHRS and CDR2 reads YFSETQ. Ends trimmed: V by 4 bases, J by 1 base; bases unmatched to a gene: 13. From the cysteine up to the phenylalanine, the CDR3 has a length of 17 residues. Only the CDR3 part of the read is kept: 51 bases, read in frame from the first base. At one collaborating source in Seattle, patients were enrolled during active infection and were followed longitudinally through the course of disease. The collaborating institutions used their own protocols to collect whole blood in K2EDTA tubes. For TCRbeta analysis, collaborators shipped samples as frozen whole blood, isolated PBMCs, or DNA extracted from either of those sample types.

This receptor chain uses TRBV5-1 and TRBJ2-5, with 7 bases aligning to TRBD2. This receptor was obtained from a woman in her 30s with COVID-19, enrolled during active disease. The specimen was peripheral blood. The CDR3 has the sequence CASSTGPGRGFQETQYF. In nucleotides, the sequence is TGCGCCAGCAGCACGGGACCAGGGAGGGGATTCCAAGAGACCCAGTACTTC.